The 15 T cell receptor beta chains reported below all come from one sample, sequenced in a study of radiotherapy plus CTLA-4 blockade in lung cancer. The repertoire was sequenced with immunoSEQ multiplex PCR; TCRdb's copy has only in-frame clones and lacks some. The sample consists of tens of thousands of clones, approximately 68% of them appearing once. Sequencing used peripheral blood, obtained from a patient treated with radiotherapy plus ipilimumab. The receptors derive from a human donor with non-small cell lung cancer whose response to radiotherapy plus ipilimumab could not be evaluated.

This chain links TRBV5-4 with TRBJ2-6; D perhaps matches TRBD1 (5 bases). The CDR3 spans 17 residues. V lost 0 bases and J 0 bases, leaving 10 bases between the germline ends. Germline V CDR1 and CDR2: SGHNT, YYREEE (reference sequence). CDR3 sequence: CASSLEGLLSGANVLTF. CDR3 sequence (DNA): TGTGCCAGCAGCTTGGAGGGGCTCCTCTCTGGGGCCAACGTCCTGACTTTC.

CDR3 sequence reads: CASTPGASGMSEQYF. CDR3 bases: TGTGCCAGTACCCCCGGGGCTAGCGGGATGAGCGAGCAGTACTTC. The rearrangement uses TRBV19 and TRBJ2-7, with TRBD2 matching 9 bases. The germline V gene encodes CDR1 LNHDA and CDR2 SQIVND (reference sequence). The CDR3 totals 15 residues. J lost 6 bases, V lost 7 bases, and 13 bases had no gene match.

This rearrangement joins TRBV10-1 to TRBJ2-1; TRBD2 agrees at 12 bases. Germline-derived CDR1 and CDR2 are WNHNN and SYGVQD (reference sequence). After removal of 3 bases from V and 2 bases from J, the junction contained 5 bases not matched to a gene. The CDR3 has 17 residues. DNA for the CDR3: TGCGCCAGCAGTGATACGGCTAGCGGGAGGGCCTACAATGAGCAGTTCTTC. It translates to CASSDTASGRAYNEQFF.

The V gene is TRBV5-4, the J gene TRBJ2-3; TRBD1 aligns across 9 bases. Trimming took 3 bases from V and 14 from J; bases not matched to a gene: 10. Germline assignment: CDR1 SGHNT and CDR2 YYREEE (reference sequence). CDR3 length: 13 residues. CDR3 nucleotides: TGTGCCAGCAGCTGGGGGGGTCAGGGACAGGGGTATTTT. Residues: CASSWGGQGQGYF.

V is TRBV2 and J is TRBJ2-7; 7 positions match TRBD1. CDR1 SNHLY and CDR2 FYNNEI come from the germline V gene. CDR3 length equals 15 residues. J lost 2 bases, V lost 10 bases, and 14 bases had no gene match. CDR3 DNA: TGTGCCACTGTAATAGCCGGGACAGAGGCCTACGAGCAGTACTTC. Translated, it gives CATVIAGTEAYEQYF.

The chain has TRBV19 and TRBJ1-3; D gene unclear. V was pared by 4 bases and J by 0 bases, with 10 bases between. This CDR3 is built from 15 residues. The V gene's germline CDR1 is LNHDA and CDR2 SQIVND (reference sequence). The CDR3: CASSKYQDSGNTIYF. DNA of the CDR3: TGTGCCAGTAGTAAGTACCAGGACTCTGGAAACACCATATATTTT. Full variable domain (remainder filled in from reference TRBV19 and TRBJ1-3): DGGITQSPKYLFRKEGQNVTLSCEQNLNHDAMYWYRQDPGQGLRLIYYSQIVNDFQKGDIAEGYSVSREKKESFPLTVTSAQKNPTAFYLCASSKYQDSGNTIYFGEGSWLTVV.

The chain couples TRBV30 to TRBJ1-6; no clear D gene. V was cut by 5 bases and J by 5 bases, with 10 bases left in between. The CDR3 covers 13 residues. Germline V CDR1 and CDR2: GTSNPN, SVGIG (reference sequence). The CDR3 DNA follows: TGTGCCTGGGGGAGGGCAGATAATTCACCCCTCCACTTT. This encodes CAWGRADNSPLHF.

This chain links TRBV27 with TRBJ2-1, with D possibly being TRBD2 (6 bases). The length of the CDR3 is 16 residues. Trimming took 5 bases from V and 10 from J, leaving 24 bases between them. Germline V CDR1 and CDR2: MNHEY, SMNVEV (reference sequence). The CDR3, as DNA: TGTGCCAGCAGTCCCCTTATCCGCGGGATCGACCCAGAGCAGTTCTTC. This sequence encodes CASSPLIRGIDPEQFF.

V gene TRBV13 combines with J gene TRBJ2-7; the match to TRBD1 covers 7 bases. CDR3 size: 15 residues. CDR1 is PRHDT and CDR2 is FYEKMQ in the germline V gene (reference sequence). V gave up 5 bases and J gave up 3 bases; unmatched junction bases: 10. CDR3 sequence: CASSARQGTSYEQYF. The DNA for the CDR3 is TGTGCCAGCAGCGCACGACAGGGAACCAGCTACGAGCAGTACTTC.

In its sample, this clone was seen a few times. The CDR3 DNA is TGTGCCAGCAGCTGGGAGGACAGGGGGCGGTCCGGGGAGCTGTTTTTT. Translation: CASSWEDRGRSGELFF. The genes are TRBV5-4 and TRBJ2-2; TRBD1 matches at 11 bases. The CDR3 totals 16 residues. The germline V gene encodes CDR1 SGHNT and CDR2 YYREEE (reference sequence). Losses at the gene ends were 3 bases for V and 6 bases for J; bases not matched to a gene: 7. Based on the CDR3 plus reference TRBV5-4 and TRBJ2-2, the full variable domain is ETGVTQSPTHLIKTRGQQVTLRCSSQSGHNTVSWYQQALGQGPQFIFQYYREEENGRGNFPPRFSGLQFPNYSSELNVNALELDDSALYLCASSWEDRGRSGELFFGEGSRLTVL.

This chain links TRBV5-1 with TRBJ1-2; 10 bases are shared with TRBD1. Germline assignment: CDR1 SGHRS and CDR2 YFSETQ. V dropped 0 bases and J dropped 0; count of bases not matched to a gene: 5. This CDR3 contains 17 residues. CDR3 DNA sequence: TGCGCCAGCAGCTTGGAGGGACAGGGGTTTGCTAACTATGGCTACACCTTC. This gives the protein CASSLEGQGFANYGYTF.

CDR3 in DNA: TGTGCCAGCATGGCTAGCGGCAAAAACATTCAGTACTTC. Its translation is CASMASGKNIQYF. The chain joins TRBV28 to TRBJ2-4; 7 positions agree with TRBD2. This CDR3 is built from 13 residues. V lost 7 bases to trimming and J lost 3 bases; unmatched junction nucleotides: 3. The germline gives CDR1 MDHEN, CDR2 SYDVKM.

The J gene is TRBJ2-7, the V gene TRBV11-3; a possible D gene is TRBD1 (7 bases). CDR3 length: 16 amino acids. The germline V gene encodes CDR1 SGHNT and CDR2 YENEEA. V shed 5 bases and J shed 5 bases, with 22 bases lying between them. The CDR3 DNA reads TGTGCCAGCAGCCAGGGGGGCCTGGCAGGGTGGGACGAGCAGTACTTC. The encoded protein is CASSQGGLAGWDEQYF.

This clone was seen only a few times. The CDR3 here is CASSLVSTGTGRREKLFF. The DNA of the CDR3 is TGTGCCAGCAGTTTAGTATCCACCGGGACAGGCCGCCGGGAAAAACTGTTTTTT. This sequence joins TRBV28 and TRBJ1-4, with 8 bases identical to TRBD1. Germline V lookup: CDR1 MDHEN, CDR2 SYDVKM. V shed 2 bases, J shed 8 bases, and the junction held 16 bases outside the gene matches. The CDR3 is 18 amino acids.

The chain links TRBV28 to TRBJ2-1, with a tentative D call TRBD2 (6 bases). Germline loops: CDR1 MDHEN, CDR2 SYDVKM. V lost 4 bases to trimming and J lost 5 bases, with 21 bases between them. The CDR3 is 17 residues long. The CDR3 loop reads CASSYPGPAGNNNEQFF. CDR3 bases: TGTGCCAGCAGTTACCCAGGACCAGCGGGTAATAACAATGAGCAGTTCTTC.